Listed below are T cell receptor beta chains from one sample, sequenced in a study of Tregs in tolerant kidney transplant recipients. Measured with immunoSEQ multiplex PCR; TCRdb has only the in-frame clones, and not every one. The profile covers 200,000 to 300,000 clones, with approximately 84% appearing a single time and around 0.68% taken by the ten largest. Sequencing was done on a sample of CD4+ T cells from blood. The receptors derive from a human donor in good health. The CDR3 runs from the conserved cysteine through the conserved F or W. D genes are given only for firm matches. Only part of the rows carry a size: once, few, many, or a class if the clone is expanded.

17	TRBV27	.	TRBJ2-5	TRBD2	TGTGCCAGCAGCCCATCCCGACTAGCGGGAGCCCAAGAGACCCAGTACTTC	CASSPSRLAGAQETQYF
14	TRBV19	.	TRBJ1-5	.	TGTGCCAGTAGTCTAGGTGGCGTGAGACAGCCCCAGCATTTT	CASSLGGVRQPQHF
14	TRBV2	.	TRBJ1-3	TRBD1	TGTGCCAGCAGGCGGGACAGGGGTGGAAACACCATATATTTT	CASRRDRGGNTIYF
15	TRBV19	.	TRBJ2-7	.	TGTGCCAGTAGTAATATTTTCGGGAACTCCTACGAGCAGTACTTC	CASSNIFGNSYEQYF
11	TRBV6-5	.	TRBJ2-7	.	TGTGCCAGCAGTAGTTACTACGAGCAGTACTTC	CASSSYYEQYF
14	TRBV10-3	.	TRBJ2-5	.	TGTGCCATCAGTGAGGCGGGGCGCGAAGAGACCCAGTACTTC	CAISEAGREETQYF
14	TRBV7-6	.	TRBJ1-3	TRBD1	TGTGCCAGCAGCCCCCGGACAGGGGGAAACACCATATATTTT	CASSPRTGGNTIYF
15	TRBV5-1	.	TRBJ2-7	TRBD1	TGCGCCAGCAGCTTGGATGGACAGGGCCCCTACGAGCAGTACTTC	CASSLDGQGPYEQYF
14	TRBV5-1	.	TRBJ1-5	TRBD1	TGCGCCAGCAGCTTGGGGGACAGAAATCAGCCCCAGCATTTT	CASSLGDRNQPQHF
15	TRBV19	.	TRBJ2-2	.	TGTGCCAGTAGTATAGATCTGGGTGGGCCCGGGGAGCTGTTTTTT	CASSIDLGGPGELFF
14	TRBV6-6	few	TRBJ1-1	TRBD1	TGTGCCAGCATTACAGGGGGCTCCTACACTGAAGCTTTCTTT	CASITGGSYTEAFF
15	TRBV5-5	.	TRBJ1-1	.	TGTGCCAGCAGCTGGAGGGAGCAAGCGAACACTGAAGCTTTCTTT	CASSWREQANTEAFF
19	TRBV5-5	.	TRBJ1-2	TRBD1	TGTGCCAGCAGCTTGGAGATAGGGGACAGGGGGACTGGCCTCTATGGCTACACCTTC	CASSLEIGDRGTGLYGYTF